The 7 T cell receptor beta chains below all came from one sample that was sequenced in a study of T cells after yellow fever vaccination. MiXCR, run by TCRdb on the 5' RACE reads, gives a single entry per CDR3 protein. The table has 15,000 or so distinct CDR3 sequences, 6% to 8% seen once. This specimen consisted of PBMCs, either bulk or a sorted T-cell subset (CD4+, CD8+, memory, or dextramer-sorted; not recorded which), obtained on the day of the yellow fever booster vaccination. These receptors all come from a man younger than 35 who received the YFV17D yellow fever vaccine.

This clonotype is medium-sized in the sample. V is TRBV20-1 and J is TRBJ2-7, with D tentatively TRBD1 (7 bases). CDR1 is DFQATT, CDR2 SNEGSKA, per germline (reference sequence). V lost 6 bases and J 4 bases, leaving 25 bases between the germline ends. This CDR3 comprises 16 residues. As DNA, the CDR3 is TGCAGTGCCCTGAGAGGAGGGACAGCGGCCCCTTACGAGCAGTACGTC. This codes for CSALRGGTAAPYEQYV.

Ten or more counts support this clonotype. The J gene is TRBJ1-1, the V gene TRBV9; D gene uncertain. Trimming cost V 4 bases and J 0 bases, with 10 bases left between them. Germline values: CDR1 SGDLS, CDR2 YYNGEE. This CDR3 has 14 amino acids. This CDR3 reads CASSRSTMNTEAFF. The CDR3 DNA sequence: TGTGCCAGCAGCCGCAGTACCATGAACACTGAAGCTTTCTTT.

This clonotype was counted many times. The chain couples TRBV5-1 to TRBJ2-3, with D possibly being TRBD1 (6 bases). CDR3 length: 14 residues. V lost 4 bases and J 4 bases, leaving 13 bases between the germline ends. Germline V gene lookup returns CDR1 SGHRS and CDR2 YFSETQ. The CDR3 sequence: CASSNLQGPDTQYF. The DNA of the CDR3 is TGCGCCAGCAGCAACCTACAGGGCCCAGATACGCAGTATTTT. The full variable domain, its missing parts supplied by reference TRBV5-1 and TRBJ2-3, is KAGVTQTPRYLIKTRGQQVTLSCSPISGHRSVSWYQQTPGQGLQFLFEYFSETQRNKGNFPGRFSGRQFSNSRSEMNVSTLELGDSALYLCASSNLQGPDTQYFGPGTRLTVL.

This clonotype has a count of ten or more. V gene TRBV5-1 combines with J gene TRBJ1-3, with D unresolved. Germline V lookup: CDR1 SGHRS, CDR2 YFSETQ. V was shortened by 0 bases and J by 4 bases, with 2 bases between the two germline ends. CDR3 length: 12 residues. The DNA for the CDR3 is TGCGCCAGCAGCTTGGAAGGAAACACCATATATTTT. Its protein is CASSLEGNTIYF. Variable domain in full (rest from reference TRBV5-1 and TRBJ1-3): KAGVTQTPRYLIKTRGQQVTLSCSPISGHRSVSWYQQTPGQGLQFLFEYFSETQRNKGNFPGRFSGRQFSNSRSEMNVSTLELGDSALYLCASSLEGNTIYFGEGSWLTVV.

This clonotype showed up many times. The chain couples TRBV20-1 to TRBJ1-5; the D gene is possibly TRBD1 (5 bases). The CDR3 extends over 15 amino acids. CDR1 and CDR2 from the germline V gene are DFQATT and SNEGSKA (reference sequence). V lost 5 bases and J 2 bases, leaving 16 bases between the germline ends. The CDR3 DNA is TGCAGTGCTCTGTCCGGGGCGAACGGCAATCAGCCCCAGCATTTT. Translation: CSALSGANGNQPQHF.

Ten or more counts support this clonotype. The chain is built from TRBV5-4 and TRBJ1-6, with TRBD1 matching 10 bases. The CDR3 sequence is 15 residues long. Germline-derived CDR1 and CDR2 are SGHNT and YYREEE (reference sequence). V was clipped by 4 bases and J by 9 bases; unmatched bases: 7. CDR3 sequence reads: CASSVGWDRGSPLHF. The CDR3 coding sequence is TGTGCCAGCAGCGTTGGGTGGGACAGGGGTTCACCCCTCCACTTT. Supplemented by reference TRBV5-4 and TRBJ1-6, the full variable domain reads ETGVTQSPTHLIKTRGQQVTLRCSSQSGHNTVSWYQQALGQGPQFIFQYYREEENGRGNFPPRFSGLQFPNYSSELNVNALELDDSALYLCASSVGWDRGSPLHFGNGTRLTVT.

This clonotype was found many times. The chain couples TRBV5-5 to TRBJ1-2, with 8 nucleotides matching TRBD1. The V gene end was trimmed by 1 base and the J gene end by 8 bases; junction bases not matched to a gene: 1. Per the germline V gene, CDR1 is SGHKS and CDR2 is YYEKEE (reference sequence). The length of the CDR3 is 12 residues. In DNA, the CDR3 is TGTGCCAGCAGCTTGTCAGGGGGCGGCTACACCTTC. Its translation is CASSLSGGGYTF.